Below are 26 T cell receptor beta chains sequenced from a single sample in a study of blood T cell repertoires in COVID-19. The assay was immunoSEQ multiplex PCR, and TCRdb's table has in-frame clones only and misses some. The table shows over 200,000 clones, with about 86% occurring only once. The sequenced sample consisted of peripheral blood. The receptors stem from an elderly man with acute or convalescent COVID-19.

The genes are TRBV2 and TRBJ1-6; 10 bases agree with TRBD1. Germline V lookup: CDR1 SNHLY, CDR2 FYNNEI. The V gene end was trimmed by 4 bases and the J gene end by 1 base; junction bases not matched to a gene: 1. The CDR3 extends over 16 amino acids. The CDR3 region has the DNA TGTGCCAGCAGTGGGACAGGGGGGTCCTATAATTCACCCCTCCACTTT. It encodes CASSGTGGSYNSPLHF.

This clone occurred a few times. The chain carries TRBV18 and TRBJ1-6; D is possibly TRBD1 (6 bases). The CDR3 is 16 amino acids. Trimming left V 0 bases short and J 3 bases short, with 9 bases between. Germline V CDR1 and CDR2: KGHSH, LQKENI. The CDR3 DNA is TGTGCCAGCTCACCACCGGGGACAAGCTATAATTCACCCCTCCACTTT. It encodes CASSPPGTSYNSPLHF.

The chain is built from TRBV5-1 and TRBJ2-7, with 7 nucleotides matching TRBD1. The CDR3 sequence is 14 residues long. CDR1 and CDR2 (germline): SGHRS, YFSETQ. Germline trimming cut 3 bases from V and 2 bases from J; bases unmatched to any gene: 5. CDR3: CASSSQGGPYEQYF. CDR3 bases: TGCGCCAGCAGCTCCCAAGGGGGCCCCTACGAGCAGTACTTC.

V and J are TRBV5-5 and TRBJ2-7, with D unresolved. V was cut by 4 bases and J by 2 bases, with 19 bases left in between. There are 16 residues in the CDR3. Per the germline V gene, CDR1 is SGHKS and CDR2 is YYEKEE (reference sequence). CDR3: CASSPVGSEPTYEQYF. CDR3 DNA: TGTGCCAGCAGCCCAGTCGGTTCGGAGCCTACCTACGAGCAGTACTTC. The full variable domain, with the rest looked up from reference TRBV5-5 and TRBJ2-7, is DAGVTQSPTHLIKTRGQQVTLRCSPISGHKSVSWYQQVLGQGPQFIFQYYEKEERGRGNFPDRFSARQFPNYSSELNVNALLLGDSALYLCASSPVGSEPTYEQYFGPGTRLTVT.

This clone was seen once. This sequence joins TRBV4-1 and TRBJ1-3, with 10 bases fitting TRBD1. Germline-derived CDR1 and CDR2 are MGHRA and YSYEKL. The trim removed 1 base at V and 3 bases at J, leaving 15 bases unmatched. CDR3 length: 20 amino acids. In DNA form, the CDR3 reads TGCGCCAGCAGCCAAGGACCGCCGGGACAGGGGATTGTCGGTGGAAACACCATATATTTT. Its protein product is CASSQGPPGQGIVGGNTIYF.

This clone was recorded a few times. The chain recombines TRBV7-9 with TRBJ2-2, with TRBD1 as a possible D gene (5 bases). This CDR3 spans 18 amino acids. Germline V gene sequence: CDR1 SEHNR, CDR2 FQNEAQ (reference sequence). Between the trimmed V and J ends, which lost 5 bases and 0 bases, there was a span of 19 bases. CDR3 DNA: TGTGCCAGCAGCGGAAGTCAGGGAACTGTGACGAACACCGGGGAGCTGTTTTTT. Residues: CASSGSQGTVTNTGELFF.

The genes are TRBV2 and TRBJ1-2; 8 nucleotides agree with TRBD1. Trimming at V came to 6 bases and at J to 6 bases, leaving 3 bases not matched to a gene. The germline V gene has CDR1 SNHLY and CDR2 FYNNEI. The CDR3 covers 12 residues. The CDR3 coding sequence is TGTGCCAGCAGGATGGACAGGGATGGCTACACCTTC. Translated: CASRMDRDGYTF.

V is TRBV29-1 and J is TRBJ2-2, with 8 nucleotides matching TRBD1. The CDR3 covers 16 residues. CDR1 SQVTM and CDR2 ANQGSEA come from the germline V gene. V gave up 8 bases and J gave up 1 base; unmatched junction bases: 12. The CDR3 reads CSPWAGQGQNTGELFF. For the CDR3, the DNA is TGCAGCCCCTGGGCTGGACAGGGCCAGAACACCGGGGAGCTGTTTTTT.

CDR3 in amino acids: CATSRDRGWNTEAFF. CDR3 DNA sequence: TGTGCCACCAGCAGAGATCGGGGTTGGAACACTGAAGCTTTCTTT. This chain connects TRBV15 to TRBJ1-1; D not resolved. Trimming shortened V by 0 bases and J by 1 base, and 9 bases separated the two germline ends. CDR3 size: 15 residues. The V gene's germline CDR1 is LNHNV and CDR2 YYDKDF (reference sequence).

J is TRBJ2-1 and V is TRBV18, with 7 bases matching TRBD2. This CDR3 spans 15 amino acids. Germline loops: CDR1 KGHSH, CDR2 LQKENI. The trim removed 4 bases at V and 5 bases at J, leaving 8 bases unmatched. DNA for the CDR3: TGTGCCAGCTCACAAGCGGGACGAGCAAACAATGAGCAGTTCTTC. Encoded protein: CASSQAGRANNEQFF.

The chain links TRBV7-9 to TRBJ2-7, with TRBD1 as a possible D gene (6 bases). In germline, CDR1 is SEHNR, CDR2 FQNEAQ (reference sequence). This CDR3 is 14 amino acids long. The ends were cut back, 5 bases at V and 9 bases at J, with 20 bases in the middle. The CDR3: CASSKTGVPVWQYF. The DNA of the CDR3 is TGTGCCAGCAGCAAGACAGGAGTTCCAGTCTGGCAGTACTTC.

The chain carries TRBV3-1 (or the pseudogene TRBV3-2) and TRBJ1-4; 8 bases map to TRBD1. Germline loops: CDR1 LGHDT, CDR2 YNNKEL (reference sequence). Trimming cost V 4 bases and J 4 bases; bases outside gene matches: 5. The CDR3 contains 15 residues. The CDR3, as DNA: TGTGCCAGCAGCCCAAGGACAGGGAGTAATGAAAAACTGTTTTTT. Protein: CASSPRTGSNEKLFF.

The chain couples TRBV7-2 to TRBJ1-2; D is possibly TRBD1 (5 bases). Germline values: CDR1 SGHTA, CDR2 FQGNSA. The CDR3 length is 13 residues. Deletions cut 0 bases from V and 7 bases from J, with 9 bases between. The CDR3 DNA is TGTGCCAGCAGCTTAGCGCCAGGGTTTGGCTACACCTTC. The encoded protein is CASSLAPGFGYTF.

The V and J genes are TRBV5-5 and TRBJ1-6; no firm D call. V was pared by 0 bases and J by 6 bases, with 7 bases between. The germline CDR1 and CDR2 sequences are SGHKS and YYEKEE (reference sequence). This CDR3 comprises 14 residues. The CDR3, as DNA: TGTGCCAGCAGCTTGGCCCGGGGTAATTCACCCCTCCACTTT. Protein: CASSLARGNSPLHF.

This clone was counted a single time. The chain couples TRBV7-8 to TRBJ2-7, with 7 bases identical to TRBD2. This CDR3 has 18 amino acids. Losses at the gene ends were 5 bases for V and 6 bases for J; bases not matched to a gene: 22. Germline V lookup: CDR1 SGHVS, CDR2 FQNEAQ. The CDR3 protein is CASSTLTSPSGLLAEQYF. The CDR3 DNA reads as TGTGCCAGCAGCACCCTAACGTCCCCTAGCGGACTTTTGGCCGAGCAGTACTTC.

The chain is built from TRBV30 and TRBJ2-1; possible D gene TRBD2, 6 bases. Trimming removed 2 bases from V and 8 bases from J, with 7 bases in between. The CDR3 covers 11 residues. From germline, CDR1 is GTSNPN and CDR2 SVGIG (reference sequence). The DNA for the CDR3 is TGTGCCTGGAGTCGCGGGGATGAGCAGTTCTTC. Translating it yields CAWSRGDEQFF.

The CDR3 DNA is TGTGCCAGCAGCCAGCCTGGGCCGGGCGGGGAGCAGTACTTC. It codes for CASSQPGPGGEQYF. This sequence joins TRBV3-1 (or the pseudogene TRBV3-2) and TRBJ2-7; a weak D match, TRBD2 (5 bases). The CDR3 is made up of 14 amino acids. Per the germline V gene, CDR1 is LGHDT and CDR2 is YNNKEL (reference sequence). V was pared by 3 bases and J by 7 bases, with 16 bases between.

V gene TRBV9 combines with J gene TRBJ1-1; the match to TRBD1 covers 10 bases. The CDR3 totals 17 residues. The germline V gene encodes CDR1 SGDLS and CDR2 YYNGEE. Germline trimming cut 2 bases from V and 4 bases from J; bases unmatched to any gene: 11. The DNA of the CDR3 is TGTGCCAGCAGCGTGGCCGGGACAGGGGAGATCGGCACTGAAGCTTTCTTT. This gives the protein CASSVAGTGEIGTEAFF. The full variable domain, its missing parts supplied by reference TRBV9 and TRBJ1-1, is DSGVTQTPKHLITATGQRVTLRCSPRSGDLSVYWYQQSLDQGLQFLIQYYNGEERAKGNILERFSAQQFPDLHSELNLSSLELGDSALYFCASSVAGTGEIGTEAFFGQGTRLTVV.

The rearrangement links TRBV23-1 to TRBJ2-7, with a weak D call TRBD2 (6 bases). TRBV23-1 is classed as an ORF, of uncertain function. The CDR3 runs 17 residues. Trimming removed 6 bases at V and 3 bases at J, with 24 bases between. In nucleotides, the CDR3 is TGCGCCAGCAGAAAAAGGGACTCAAAGTGGGGATACTACGAGCAGTACTTC. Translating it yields CASRKRDSKWGYYEQYF.

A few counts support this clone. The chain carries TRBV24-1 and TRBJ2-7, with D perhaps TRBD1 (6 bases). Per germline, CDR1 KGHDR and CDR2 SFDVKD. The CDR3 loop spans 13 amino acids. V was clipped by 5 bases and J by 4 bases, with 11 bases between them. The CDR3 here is CATSGGHEYEQYF. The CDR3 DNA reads TGTGCCACCAGTGGGGGGCACGAGTACGAGCAGTACTTC.

The CDR3: CASSPAGGALYEQYF. As DNA, the CDR3 is TGTGCCAGCAGCCCAGCAGGGGGCGCCTTATACGAGCAGTACTTC. The chain combines TRBV7-9 with TRBJ2-7; 8 bases line up with TRBD1. The germline V gene encodes CDR1 SEHNR and CDR2 FQNEAQ (reference sequence). This CDR3 is 15 amino acids long. V lost 5 bases to trimming and J lost 4 bases; unmatched junction nucleotides: 10. Full variable domain (rest looked up from reference TRBV7-9 and TRBJ2-7): DTGVSQNPRHKITKRGQNVTFRCDPISEHNRLYWYRQTLGQGPEFLTYFQNEAQLEKSRLLSDRFSAERPKGSFSTLEIQRTEQGDSAMYLCASSPAGGALYEQYFGPGTRLTVT.

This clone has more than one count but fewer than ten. CDR3 coding DNA: TGTGCCAGCAGCTCAAGGGGCGGTAACGGACCATACGAGCAGTACTTC. This sequence encodes CASSSRGGNGPYEQYF. This chain joins TRBV7-8 and TRBJ2-7; possibly TRBD1 for D (5 bases). Trimming pared 4 bases from V and 4 bases from J, leaving 20 bases between. Germline V gene data show CDR1 as SGHVS and CDR2 as FQNEAQ. This CDR3 is 16 amino acids long.

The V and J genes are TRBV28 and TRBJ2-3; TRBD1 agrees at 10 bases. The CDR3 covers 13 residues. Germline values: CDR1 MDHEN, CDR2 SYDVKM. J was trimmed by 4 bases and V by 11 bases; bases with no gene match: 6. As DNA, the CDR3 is TGTGCCGGGGGGACAGGGGCCCCAGATACGCAGTATTTT. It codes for CAGGTGAPDTQYF.

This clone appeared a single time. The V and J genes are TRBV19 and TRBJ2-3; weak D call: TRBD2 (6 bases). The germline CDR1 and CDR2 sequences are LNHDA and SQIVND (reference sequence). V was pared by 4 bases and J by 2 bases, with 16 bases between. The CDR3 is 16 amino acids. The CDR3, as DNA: TGTGCCAGTAGTACGGAGGGGACCGGGTCCACAGATACGCAGTATTTT. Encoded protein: CASSTEGTGSTDTQYF.

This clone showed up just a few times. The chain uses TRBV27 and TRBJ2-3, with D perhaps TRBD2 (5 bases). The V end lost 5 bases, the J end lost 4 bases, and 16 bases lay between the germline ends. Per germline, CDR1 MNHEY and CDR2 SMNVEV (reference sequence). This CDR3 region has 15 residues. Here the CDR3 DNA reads TGTGCCAGCAGTCCACCACACGGACTGCCAGATACGCAGTATTTT. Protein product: CASSPPHGLPDTQYF.

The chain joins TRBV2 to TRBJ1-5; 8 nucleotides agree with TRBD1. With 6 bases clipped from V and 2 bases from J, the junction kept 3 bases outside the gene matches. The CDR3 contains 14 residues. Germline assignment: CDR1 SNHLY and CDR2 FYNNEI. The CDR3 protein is CASSLTGGNQPQHF. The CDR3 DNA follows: TGTGCCAGCAGCCTGACAGGGGGCAATCAGCCCCAGCATTTT.